A selection of T cell receptor beta chains follows, all from one sample in a study of cytomegalovirus exposure and HLA in healthy donors. The assay was immunoSEQ multiplex PCR, and TCRdb's table has in-frame clones only and misses some. The sample shows over 65,000 clones, around 74% of them seen only once. The sequencing sample was made of PBMCs. The receptors derive from a young woman in good health and CMV-seropositive. Both conserved end residues are part of each CDR3. The order of the fields is D gene, J gene, V gene, clone size, CDR3 DNA, CDR3 protein. A D gene is named only where the DNA matches it firmly. Clone size is given for some rows only: seen once, a few or many times, or a class if the clone is expanded.

.,TRBJ2-6,TRBV11-2,.,TGTGCCAGCAGCTTACGGGGGGCCAACGTCCTGACTTTC,CASSLRGANVLTF
.,TRBJ2-1,TRBV27,.,TGTGCCAGCAGTTTATCCCCAGGGCCTTCCTACAATGAGCAGTTCTTC,CASSLSPGPSYNEQFF
.,TRBJ2-5,TRBV19,.,TGTGCCACAGGGGCGAGCAGAGCAGAGACCCAGTACTTC,CATGASRAETQYF
.,TRBJ2-5,TRBV19,.,TGTGCCAGTAGTATAGTAGCAAGGAAGGAGACCCAGTACTTC,CASSIVARKETQYF
.,TRBJ2-7,TRBV18,.,TGTGCCAGCTCACCAGGCGGATACTACGAGCAGTACTTC,CASSPGGYYEQYF
TRBD2,TRBJ2-1,TRBV4-1,.,TGCGCCAGCAGCCAACGCACTAGCGACATTCCTGGGAATGAGCAGTTCTTC,CASSQRTSDIPGNEQFF
TRBD2,TRBJ2-3,TRBV19,once,TGTGCCAGTAGTATAGTCCCGGGACTACAATACACAGATACGCAGTATTTT,CASSIVPGLQYTDTQYF
TRBD2,TRBJ2-1,TRBV19,.,TGTGCCAGTAGTATAGTTTCTAGCGGGCGCAATGAGCAGTTCTTC,CASSIVSSGRNEQFF
TRBD1,TRBJ2-6,TRBV9,.,TGTGCCAGCAGCGCCGAGGACAGGCTAATCTCTGGGGCCAACGTCCTGACTTTC,CASSAEDRLISGANVLTF
.,TRBJ2-7,TRBV4-3,.,TGCGCCAGCAGCCAAGGACACGAGAAGACCTACGAGCAGTACTTC,CASSQGHEKTYEQYF
TRBD2,TRBJ2-7,TRBV6-5,.,TGTGCCAGCAGCGCGGGGGGTGAGCAGTACTTC,CASSAGGEQYF
.,TRBJ2-1,TRBV9,.,TGTGCCAGCAGCGGTGGGACGGGAGCCTACAATGAGCAGTTCTTC,CASSGGTGAYNEQFF
.,TRBJ2-1,TRBV29-1,.,TGCAGCGTTGGACAGTCCTCCTACAATGAGCAGTTCTTC,CSVGQSSYNEQFF
TRBD1,TRBJ1-4,TRBV5-4,few,TGTGCCAGCCGGGACAGGGGTGGAGAAAAACTGTTTTTT,CASRDRGGEKLFF
TRBD1,TRBJ1-1,TRBV28,.,TGTGCCAGCAGTTTATCTTACAGGGGGCGATCGAACACTGAAGCTTTCTTT,CASSLSYRGRSNTEAFF
TRBD2,TRBJ2-7,TRBV4-2,.,TGTGCCAGCAGCCAAGGGACTAGCGCCTACGAGCAGTACTTC,CASSQGTSAYEQYF
TRBD2,TRBJ2-3,TRBV27,.,TGTGCCACCTCGAGAGCGGGAGGGCCTCGCACAGATACGCAGTATTTT,CATSRAGGPRTDTQYF
TRBD1,TRBJ2-7,TRBV28,.,TGTGCCAGCATGCGGACAGGGGGCTCCAACGAGCAGTACTTC,CASMRTGGSNEQYF
.,TRBJ2-2,TRBV5-4,.,TGTGCCAGCAGCTTGGGTGGGGCGGACGGGGAGCTGTTTTTT,CASSLGGADGELFF
.,TRBJ2-7,TRBV7-9,.,TGTGCCAGCAGCTTAGCGCAAGGGGGTCCCTACGAGCAGTACTTC,CASSLAQGGPYEQYF
TRBD1,TRBJ1-1,TRBV5-1,.,TGCGCCAGCAGCTTTTCGGCGGGACAGCCGAACACTGAAGCTTTCTTT,CASSFSAGQPNTEAFF
TRBD1,TRBJ2-1,TRBV6-4,.,TGTGCCAGCAGTGAGTCCGGGACAGGAGGTCGTGAGCAGTTCTTC,CASSESGTGGREQFF
.,TRBJ1-1,TRBV30,.,TGTGCCTGGAGTTTACAGGGAAACACTGAAGCTTTCTTT,CAWSLQGNTEAFF
TRBD1,TRBJ1-6,TRBV11-2,medium-sized,TGTGCCAGCAGCCAACACAGGGGGCCTAATTCACCCCTCCACTTT,CASSQHRGPNSPLHF
TRBD1,TRBJ1-5,TRBV5-8,.,TGTGCCAGCAGCTTACGGACAGGGGGGAATCAGCCCCAGCATTTT,CASSLRTGGNQPQHF
.,TRBJ1-1,TRBV28,.,TGTGCCAGCAGTTTATTGGGGGCTACTGAAGCTTTCTTT,CASSLLGATEAFF
TRBD1,TRBJ2-2,TRBV28,.,TGTGCCAGCAGTACACGGACAGGGGGCGTTGTAGGGGAGCTGTTTTTT,CASSTRTGGVVGELFF
TRBD2,TRBJ2-1,TRBV7-2,.,TGTGCCAGCAGCGAGAAACCGGGACTAGCTTTTGAGCAGTTCTTC,CASSEKPGLAFEQFF
.,TRBJ2-1,TRBV4-2,.,TGTGCCAGCAGCCAAGAAGGGGGGGGGATATTTAGGAATGAGCAGTTCTTC,CASSQEGGGIFRNEQFF
.,TRBJ1-2,TRBV18,.,TGTGCCAGCTCACCAGTATCAAAGCAAGACTACACCTTC,CASSPVSKQDYTF
TRBD2,TRBJ2-1,TRBV9,.,TGTGCCAGCAGCGTAGGGGGGAAGCGGGAGGGTGAACAGTTCTTC,CASSVGGKREGEQFF
.,TRBJ1-1,TRBV5-4,.,TGTGCCAGCAGCTTTCCCCGGGGTGAAGCTTTCTTT,CASSFPRGEAFF
TRBD1,TRBJ1-3,TRBV6-1,many,TGTGCCAGCAGTGCAGGGGGCTTAAGAAACACCATATATTTT,CASSAGGLRNTIYF
TRBD1,TRBJ2-1,TRBV6-5,.,TGTGCCAGCAGTTACCGCGGGACAGGAATTGACAATGAGCAGTTCTTC,CASSYRGTGIDNEQFF
TRBD2,TRBJ2-7,TRBV5-1,.,TGCGCCAGCAGCTTGGCCGGGCTAGCGGGAGGTCCTACCTACGAGCAGTACTTC,CASSLAGLAGGPTYEQYF
.,TRBJ1-4,TRBV5-1,.,TGCGCCAGCAGCTCCGGGACTGGGGGGTATGAAAAACTGTTTTTT,CASSSGTGGYEKLFF
TRBD2,TRBJ2-2,TRBV29-1,.,TGCAGCGTGACGGGACTATTGAACACCGGGGAGCTGTTTTTT,CSVTGLLNTGELFF
TRBD2,TRBJ2-1,TRBV27,.,TGTGCCAGCAGTTTGGCTAGCGGCCGCTCCTACAATGAGCAGTTCTTC,CASSLASGRSYNEQFF
TRBD1,TRBJ1-1,TRBV10-2,once,TGCGCCAGCAGTGAAGGGCAGGGGGCGCGTCACACTGAAGCTTTCTTT,CASSEGQGARHTEAFF
TRBD2,TRBJ2-7,TRBV29-1,.,TGCAGCGCCGCAGCGGGAGTTCCCTACGAGCAGTACTTC,CSAAAGVPYEQYF
.,TRBJ2-3,TRBV7-3,few,TGTGCCAGCAGCCCCGGGACACTTATCACAGATACGCAGTATTTT,CASSPGTLITDTQYF
TRBD1,TRBJ2-6,TRBV7-2,.,TGTGCCAGCAGCACTGCAGGGGGCGCCTGGGCCAACGTCCTGACTTTC,CASSTAGGAWANVLTF
TRBD1,TRBJ2-1,TRBV6-5,few,TGTGCCAGCAGTGATGGGACAGGGGTGGGTGAGCAGTTCTTC,CASSDGTGVGEQFF
.,TRBJ2-4,TRBV28,.,TGTGCCACCGGGGAAGCCAAAAACATTCAGTACTTC,CATGEAKNIQYF
.,TRBJ1-2,TRBV9,few,TGTGCCAGCAGCGTAGTCCAGGATTCTGGCTACACCTTC,CASSVVQDSGYTF
.,TRBJ1-1,TRBV6-6,few,TGTGCCAGCGGGGCGGCCGAGATGAACACTGAAGCTTTCTTT,CASGAAEMNTEAFF
.,TRBJ2-6,TRBV5-6,.,TGTGCCAGCAGCTTGGAAGCCACCGCCTGGGCCAACGTCCTGACTTTC,CASSLEATAWANVLTF
.,TRBJ1-5,TRBV19,.,TGTGCCAGTACTGATAGGGGTGGCAATCAGCCCCAGCATTTT,CASTDRGGNQPQHF
.,TRBJ2-7,TRBV7-6,.,TGTGCCAGCAGCTTAGGTCAAAGGGGGATGGACGAGCAGTACTTC,CASSLGQRGMDEQYF
.,TRBJ1-1,TRBV28,few,TGTGCCAGCAGTTTTCCCGGGGACATAACTGAAGCTTTCTTT,CASSFPGDITEAFF
TRBD1,TRBJ1-1,TRBV30,few,TGTGCCTGGAGTCGGGGGACAGGGAAGGATGAAGCTTTCTTT,CAWSRGTGKDEAFF
TRBD2,TRBJ2-3,TRBV4-2,.,TGTGCCAGCAGCCCCAACCGGGGGGCAGATACGCAGTATTTT,CASSPNRGADTQYF
.,TRBJ1-1,TRBV6-1,.,TGTGCCTCTAACCGGTACCTACAGGCCACTGAAGCTTTCTTT,CASNRYLQATEAFF
TRBD2,TRBJ2-5,TRBV7-7,.,TGTGCTAGCAGCCCGACTAGCCGAGAAGGGACCCAGTACTTC,CASSPTSREGTQYF
TRBD2,TRBJ2-7,TRBV28,.,TGTGCCAGCCATCAGAGCGGGAGGGGCGCCTACGAGCAGTACTTC,CASHQSGRGAYEQYF
TRBD1,TRBJ2-2,TRBV7-7,.,TGTGCTAGCAGCGCGGCGAACCCACAGGGGGCGAACACCGGGGAGCTGTTTTTT,CASSAANPQGANTGELFF
TRBD2,TRBJ2-1,TRBV7-2,once,TGTGCCAGCAGCCCGGGACTAGCGGCTCACAATGAGCAGTTCTTC,CASSPGLAAHNEQFF
TRBD2,TRBJ2-1,TRBV28,.,TGTGCCAGCAGTTTGACTAGCGGGAGGGATGAGCAGTTCTTC,CASSLTSGRDEQFF
TRBD1,TRBJ2-1,TRBV28,.,TGTGCCAGCAGAACCGGACAGGGGGTTAATGAGCAGTTCTTC,CASRTGQGVNEQFF
.,TRBJ1-1,TRBV6-5,few,TGTGCCAGCAGTTACGGCCCGCATAACACTGAAGCTTTCTTT,CASSYGPHNTEAFF